The subject of this entry is one T cell receptor (beta chain). The sample belongs to a study of cytomegalovirus exposure and HLA in healthy donors. Overall study: The use of the same platform for the approximately 130 validation repertoires and the approximately 670 first-cohort repertoires was reported by a later analysis.

Assay: immunoSEQ multiplex PCR; the TCRdb copy retains only in-frame clones and omits some. The table records roughly 56,000 clones, around 90% of them present only once. CDR1 and CDR2 (germline): WSHSY, SAAADI. The CDR3 is made up of 14 amino acids. V was pared by 6 bases and J by 8 bases, with 9 bases of the junction left unmatched. The sequenced sample was PBMCs. This chain links TRBV10-2 with TRBJ2-1; 8 nucleotides line up with TRBD2. The sequence came from a woman in her thirties in good health and CMV-seronegative. CDR3 DNA sequence: TGCGCCAGCAGACCGGGACTAGATTCCGATGAGCAGTTCTTC. This gives the protein CASRPGLDSDEQFF.